One TCR beta chain is described in this entry. Its target is not known. The sample comes from a study of PD-1 blockade in classical Hodgkin lymphoma. Findings of the study overall: Healthy donors reportedly exceeded newly diagnosed patients in baseline TCR diversity. By C4D1, diversity of CD4+ TCRs had risen significantly, whereas that of CD8+ TCRs had not.

Sequenced by immunoSEQ multiplex PCR; TCRdb stores in-frame clones only, minus some. Seen here are fewer than 80,000 clones, around 75% observed once, and the top ten hold 7.5% to 10%. Looked up from germline, CDR1 is SGHTS and CDR2 is YDEGEE. The V end lost 0 bases, the J end lost 5 bases, and 10 bases lay between the germline ends. The CDR3 runs to 14 residues. Autologous stem cell transplantation was followed by relapse in every patient, and brentuximab vedotin exposure varied. Patients showed best responses of complete response, partial response or progressive disease. Sequenced material: peripheral blood mononuclear cells (PBMCs), taken before the second cycle of nivolumab. This TCR was recovered from a human donor with classical Hodgkin lymphoma. V and J are TRBV5-8 and TRBJ2-3; no definite D call. The CDR3 loop is CASSLGGIRDTQYF. In DNA, the CDR3 is TGTGCCAGCAGCTTGGGGGGAATTAGAGATACGCAGTATTTT. The full variable domain, with the rest looked up from reference TRBV5-8 and TRBJ2-3, is EAGVTQSPTHLIKTRGQQATLRCSPISGHTSVYWYQQALGLGLQFLLWYDEGEERNRGNFPPRFSGRQFPNYSSELNVNALELEDSALYLCASSLGGIRDTQYFGPGTRLTVL.